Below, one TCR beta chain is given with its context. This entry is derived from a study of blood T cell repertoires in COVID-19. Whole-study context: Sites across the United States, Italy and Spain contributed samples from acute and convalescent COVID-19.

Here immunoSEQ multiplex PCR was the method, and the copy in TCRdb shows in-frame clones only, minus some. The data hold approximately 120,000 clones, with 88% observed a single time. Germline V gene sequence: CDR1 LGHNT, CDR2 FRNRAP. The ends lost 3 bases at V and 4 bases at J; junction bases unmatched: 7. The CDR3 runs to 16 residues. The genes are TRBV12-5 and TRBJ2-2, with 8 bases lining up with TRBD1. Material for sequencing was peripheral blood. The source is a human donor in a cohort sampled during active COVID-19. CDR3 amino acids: CASGLQGVPLTGELFF. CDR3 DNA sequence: TGTGCTAGTGGTTTACAGGGGGTCCCCCTCACCGGGGAGCTGTTTTTT.